The rows below give T cell receptor beta chains drawn from one sample of a study of molecular identifiers for immune sequencing clone quantification. TCRdb re-called the PCR reads through MiXCR, storing one row per CDR3 protein. Of about half a million distinct CDR3 sequences in the sample, 20% to 25% are singletons; the top ten hold about 0.84%. Sequencing was performed on naive CD8+ T cells from blood, with Jurkat cell RNA spiked in. The receptors derive from a human donor in good health. Some libraries in this study had Jurkat cell RNA spiked in. The CDR3 runs from the conserved cysteine through the conserved F or W. The D gene is left open where the match is weak. Size is omitted from some rows. Given values are once, few, many or a class for expanded clones.

d_call j_call v_call cdr3_length clone_size cdr3_nt cdr3_aa
TRBD1 TRBJ2-7 TRBV12-3/TRBV12-4 16 few TGTGCCAGCAGTTTAAGCCCCGCTGAGAACAGGGGCGAGCAGTACTTC CASSLSPAENRGEQYF
. TRBJ2-6 TRBV11-2 16 many TGTGCCAGCAGCTTAGGGGCGGGCTCTGGGGCCAACGTCCTGACTTTC CASSLGAGSGANVLTF
TRBD1 TRBJ2-1 TRBV6-2/TRBV6-3 13 . TGTGCCAGCAGTGGACAGGGTCGGAATGAGCAGTCCTTC CASSGQGRNEQSF
TRBD2 TRBJ2-1 TRBV11-2 13 . TGTGCCAGCAGCGGAGGACTAGACGATGAGCAGTTCTTC CASSGGLDDEQFF
TRBD1 TRBJ2-3 TRBV28 15 . TGTGCCAGCACCGACAGGGCGATAATGACGGATACGCAGTATTTT CASTDRAIMTDTQYF
. TRBJ1-2 TRBV12-3/TRBV12-4 17 many TGTGCCAGCAGTTTAGAACTGGACGGGATGACTAACTATGGCTACACCTTC CASSLELDGMTNYGYTF
. TRBJ2-7 TRBV20-1 14 . TGCAGTGCCGGGGAACATATTCGCCCCTACGAGCAGTACTTC CSAGEHIRPYEQYF
. TRBJ2-3 TRBV2 14 many TGTGCCTGTACTTCCGCGGGGAGCACAGATACGCAGTATTTT CACTSAGSTDTQYF
TRBD1 TRBJ2-7 TRBV6-2/TRBV6-3 14 many TGTGCCAGCAGTTACCCCGGGACAGCCCCCGAGCAGTACTTC CASSYPGTAPEQYF
TRBD2 TRBJ2-7 TRBV6-2/TRBV6-3 15 few TGTGCCAGCAGTTCCCCGACTAGCGGCGCCTACGAGCAGTACTTC CASSSPTSGAYEQYF
. TRBJ2-7 TRBV9 15 . TGTGCCAGCAGCGTAGATTCGGGACCCACGTACGAGCAGTACTTC CASSVDSGPTYEQYF
. TRBJ2-7 TRBV25-1 17 . TGTGCCAGCAGTGATGGGGGGGCCGGATTACCTACCTACGAGCAGTACTTC CASSDGGAGLPTYEQYF
. TRBJ2-7 TRBV27 14 . TGTGCCAGCAGTTTTAAAGCGGGCTACTACGAGCAGTACTTC CASSFKAGYYEQYF
. TRBJ1-5 TRBV28 15 few TGTGCCAGCAGCTGGGGGGGCAGGGGCCATCAGCCCCAGCATTTT CASSWGGRGHQPQHF
TRBD2 TRBJ2-5 TRBV6-5 18 few TGTGCCAGCAGTTTAGGACTAGCGGGGGAATGGGGGCAAGAGACCCAGTACTTC CASSLGLAGEWGQETQYF
. TRBJ2-3 TRBV12-3/TRBV12-4 15 many TGTGCCAGCAGTTTAGACCGCGTCCCAACAGATACGCAGTATTTT CASSLDRVPTDTQYF
TRBD2 TRBJ2-2 TRBV29-1 14 few TGCGGCGTCGAAGAGACTAGCATACACGGGGAGCTGTTTTTT CGVEETSIHGELFF
. TRBJ2-3 TRBV3-1 14 few TGTGCCAGCAGCCAACCGAAAGGGCACGATACGCAGTATTTT CASSQPKGHDTQYF
TRBD1 TRBJ1-2 TRBV6-5 15 many TGTGCCAGCAGAGCCACAGGGGGCACTACCTATGGCTACACCTTC CASRATGGTTYGYTF
. TRBJ1-1 TRBV25-1 14 many TGTGCCAGCAGTGAATCGATGGGCCGAACTGAAGCTTTCTTT CASSESMGRTEAFF